This T cell receptor beta chain was found in a study of shared clonotypes between healthy human individuals (dated by TCRdb to about 2020). The study in broad terms: The cohort included three men and a couple of women between 18 and 49 years of age. For each donor, CD4 naive and CD4 memory were each run on three plates, CD8 naive on two plates, and CD8 memory on one plate. The study deeply sequenced blood TCR repertoires of about five healthy adults to estimate repertoire size and the extent of clonotype sharing between individuals. To increase sequencing depth and limit assay-specific biases, TCR repertoire library preparation and sequencing were carried out by different laboratories using diverse techniques. Leukapheresis yielded between about 0.94 and 9 billion PBMCs per donor. General findings and caveats noted by the study authors: Sampling was restricted to blood, and TCR repertoires in tissues likely differ from the TCR repertoires found in blood. Even with the large sequencing depth, rarefaction of the sorted-subset datasets indicated that sequencing was incomplete. The genetic and exposure-history diversity represented was limited by the small number of donors. Estimated clonotype richness was generally larger for naive than for memory subsets. Clonotypes shared by all four sorted-subset donors showed higher generation probabilities than non-shared clonotypes. Sharing across a few donors was observed for about 5% of naive CD4, about 3.2% of naive CD8, around 2.5% of memory CD4, and roughly 0.4% of memory CD8 clonotypes. Pairwise subsampling led to the expectation that sequencing depth would affect the degree of clonotype sharing among donors.

Healthy HIV-negative adults with no recently reported acute infections or vaccinations were included as donors. All donors were Caucasian adults living in Nashville, Tennessee, USA. Magnetic negative selection was used to enrich CD4+ T cells, after which naive cells were positively selected on CD45RA and the negative fraction became the memory subset. Blood was obtained by leukapheresis, after which PBMCs were separated by Ficoll-Histopaque density gradient centrifugation and cryopreserved in liquid nitrogen vapor phase. Analytical flow cytometry was used to check the purity and quantity of every magnetically sorted T cell population. Genomic DNA was isolated from each sorted fraction and quantified by UV absorbance on a Nanodrop 2000c. Using the deep immunoSEQ assay, multiplex PCR amplified TCR CDR3 regions from genomic DNA. Genomic DNA extracted from each cell subset was distributed evenly over all wells of several immunoSEQ 96-well plates, and each plate served as one replicate. For sorted subsets, each replicate PCR was loaded with around 220 ng genomic DNA, equivalent to 30,000 to 35,000 T cell genomes. The purified libraries were quantified using a Qubit 3.0 fluorometer, sized with a Bioanalyzer 2100, and then quantified again using the KAPA Library Quantification kit. Each immunoSEQ 96-well plate was sequenced on its own single-read 150-cycle Illumina NextSeq 550 flow cell. As for the original processing: The immunoSEQ output contained only junctional sequences without quality scores, so filtering could not match that applied to full-length reads. Sequences were annotated with PyIR, a Python wrapper for IgBLAST v1.9, using IMGT germline references to assign V/J genes and CDR3. Any read was removed if the V/J assignment was weak (E-value above 1e-6), the CDR3 was missing, or the read contained stop codons, out-of-frame junctions, or ambiguous translated residues. V3J clonotypes were defined as sequences sharing an identical inferred V gene, J gene, and CDR3 amino acid sequence. Percentage overlap between repertoires was calculated by dividing the number of shared unique clonotypes by the size of the smaller repertoire. Three approaches were used to assess repertoire richness: RTK rarefaction, the Chao1 estimator, and Recon v2.1 estimates of unobserved clonotypes. For all TCRbeta clonotypes obtained by the gDNA method from a few donors, generation probabilities were computed with OLGA. This immuneACCESS table, as held by TCRdb, lists in-frame sequences with V and J called but not all clones. Of the missing ones, under half trace to an unresolved V gene in checked studies; the others have no known cause. That table furnishes V, J and clone size, whereas the DNA furnished D and trimming. The sample data list about 1.1 million clones, and around three quarters of these were observed just once. 0.55% to 0.7% of the sample goes to the ten largest clones.

V ends up 4 bases short and J 8 bases short, with an unmatched junction base count of 7. The CDR1 and CDR2 encoded by the germline V gene are SGDLS and YYNGEE. The CDR3 contains 14 residues, cysteine and phenylalanine counted. Of the read, only the CDR3 DNA is kept; its 42 bases are in frame from base 1. A word on this clone: Its binding antigen is unknown. Within one base of it there is no much larger clone, and no base qualities were kept.

Recombination linked TRBV9 to TRBJ1-4; TRBD1 fits 8 bases in the junction. This receptor was taken from a man younger than 35 in good health. Some clones in this sample may be carry-over from other donors' samples. Sequencing used memory CD4+ T cells from PBMCs. According to the study, the label for this sample's cell subset or site signals: CD45RA-negative fraction. The nucleotide sequence is given as TGTGCCAGCAGCCCCAGGGGACAGGTCGAAAAACTGTTTTTT. Its amino acids are CASSPRGQVEKLFF.